This T cell receptor (beta chain) appears in the sequencing data of a study of T cells in Graves' hyperthyroidism and ophthalmopathy. The source material, RNA transcripts, was used to amplify TCR beta CDR3 regions. Carried out on the TCR CDR3, a first-round RT-PCR used the HTBI primer set. TCRdb used MiXCR to reprocess the multiplex PCR reads, holding one entry per CDR3 protein. The sample holds 700,000 to 850,000 distinct CDR3 sequences, roughly 32% seen once. PBMCs were sourced from less than 13 ml fresh peripheral blood. The CDR3 length is 17 residues. V was cut by 2 bases and J by 3 bases, with 20 bases left in between. Germline loops: CDR1 MNHEY, CDR2 SVGAGI.

This TCR was sampled from a woman aged 40 to 55 with Graves' hyperthyroidism. V usage is TRBV6-5 and J usage is TRBJ2-7; D may be TRBD2 (6 bases). The sequenced sample consisted of blood. The CDR3 DNA follows: TGTGCCAGCAGTTACACCCTGGGACTGCCTCTTGACTACGAGCAGTACTTC. It is translated as CASSYTLGLPLDYEQYF.